Below, one T cell receptor beta chain is given with its context. Sequencing used immunoSEQ multiplex PCR; TCRdb keeps in-frame clones, though not all of them. The sample includes about 120,000 clones, approximately 81% of them seen just once. The sample is drawn from a study of blood T cell repertoires in COVID-19. At the level of the study: Sites in the United States, Italy and Spain provided acute and convalescent COVID-19 samples. In each case, the material was cDNA or gDNA derived from T cells, B-cell-depleted T cells, or PBMCs.

This CDR3 is 13 amino acids long. Germline assignment: CDR1 MNHEY and CDR2 SMNVEV (reference sequence). Deletions cut 4 bases from V and 8 bases from J, with 14 bases between. The sequenced material came from peripheral blood. The TCR comes from a man aged 35 to 55 with active or convalescent COVID-19. The chain uses TRBV27 and TRBJ1-2; D call uncertain. The CDR3 reads CASSSWAVGGYTF. The CDR3 nucleotides read TGTGCCAGCAGTTCGTGGGCCGTAGGAGGCTACACCTTC.